The clone carrying this TCR beta chain has at least ten counts. Its antigen is unidentified. Among the patients, none had received any treatment before thyroid surgery. In the authors' methods: Clinicopathological groups differed in CDR3, with these differences serving to build a distant-metastasis classifier for papillary thyroid cancer. With MiXCR, TCRdb called clones anew from the PCR reads. The V and J calls were determined by TCRdb, not by the authors. The repertoire holds about 7,400 clones, with approximately 30% as singletons. This entry belongs to a study of metastatic and nonmetastatic thyroid tumors. Study-wide background: From malignant and benign thyroid patients, repertoires in blood and in tumor or nodule tissue were compared. Findings and caveats of the study: TCR beta diversity was reportedly significantly higher in malignant thyroid tumors than benign nodules, in blood and tumor.

The sequencing sample was made of adjacent normal tissue. The TCR comes from a male donor with papillary thyroid cancer or a benign thyroid nodule (not recorded which). Some clones in this sample may be carry-over from other donors' samples.

The CDR3 is CASSTGLAGGGYNEQFF. Written as DNA, the CDR3 is TGTGCCAGCAGCACCGGACTAGCGGGAGGGGGCTACAATGAGCAGTTCTTC. V gene TRBV7-2 combines with J gene TRBJ2-1, with 15 bases fitting TRBD2. CDR1 is SGHTA, CDR2 FQGNSA, per germline. After removal of 5 bases from V and 3 bases from J, the junction contained 5 bases not matched to a gene. This CDR3 contains 17 residues.